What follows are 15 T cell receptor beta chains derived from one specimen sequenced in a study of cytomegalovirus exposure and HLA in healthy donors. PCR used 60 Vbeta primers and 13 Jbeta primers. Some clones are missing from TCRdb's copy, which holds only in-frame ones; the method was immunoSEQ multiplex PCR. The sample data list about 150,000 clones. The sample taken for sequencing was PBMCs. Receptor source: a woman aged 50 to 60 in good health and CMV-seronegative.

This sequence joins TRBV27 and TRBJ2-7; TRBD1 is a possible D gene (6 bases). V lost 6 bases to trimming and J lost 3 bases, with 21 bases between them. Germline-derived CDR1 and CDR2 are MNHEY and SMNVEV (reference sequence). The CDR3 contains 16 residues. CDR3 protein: CASRHVGQSGFYEQYF. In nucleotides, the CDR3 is TGTGCCAGCAGGCACGTAGGACAGTCGGGTTTCTACGAGCAGTACTTC.

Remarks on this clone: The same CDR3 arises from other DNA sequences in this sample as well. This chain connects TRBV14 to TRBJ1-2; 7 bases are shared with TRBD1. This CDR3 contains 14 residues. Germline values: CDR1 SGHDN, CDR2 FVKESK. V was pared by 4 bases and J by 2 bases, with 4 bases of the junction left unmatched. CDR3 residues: CASSPGTENYGYTF. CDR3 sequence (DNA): TGTGCCAGCAGCCCCGGGACAGAGAACTATGGCTACACCTTC. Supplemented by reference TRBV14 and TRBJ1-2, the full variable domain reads EAGVTQFPSHSVIEKGQTVTLRCDPISGHDNLYWYRRVMGKEIKFLLHFVKESKQDESGMPNNRFLAERTGGTYSTLKVQPAELEDSGVYFCASSPGTENYGYTFGSGTRLTVV.

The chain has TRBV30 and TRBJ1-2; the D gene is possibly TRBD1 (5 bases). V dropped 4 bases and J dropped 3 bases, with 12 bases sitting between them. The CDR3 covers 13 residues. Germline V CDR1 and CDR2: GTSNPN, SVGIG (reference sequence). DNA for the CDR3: TGTGCCTGGACCCCCGGGGGTGACTATGGCTACACCTTC. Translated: CAWTPGGDYGYTF.

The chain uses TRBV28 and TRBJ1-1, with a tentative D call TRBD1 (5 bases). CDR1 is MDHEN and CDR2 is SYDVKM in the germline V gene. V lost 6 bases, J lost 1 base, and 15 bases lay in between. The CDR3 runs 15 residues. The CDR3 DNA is TGTGCCAGCAGGGGACTTTCCCGAGAGAACACTGAAGCTTTCTTT. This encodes CASRGLSRENTEAFF.

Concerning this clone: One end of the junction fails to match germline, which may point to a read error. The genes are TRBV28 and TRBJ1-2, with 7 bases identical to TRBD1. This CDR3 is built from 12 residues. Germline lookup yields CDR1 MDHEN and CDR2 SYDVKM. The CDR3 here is CASTDREDGYTF. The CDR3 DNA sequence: TGTGCCAGCACCGACAGGGAGGATGGCTACACCTTT.

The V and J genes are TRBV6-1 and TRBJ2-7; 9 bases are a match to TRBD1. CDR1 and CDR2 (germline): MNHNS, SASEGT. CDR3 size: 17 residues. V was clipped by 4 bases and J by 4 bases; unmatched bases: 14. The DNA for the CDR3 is TGTGCCAGCAGTGGAGGGACAGGGACTCGGGAGGTGTACGAGCAGTACTTC. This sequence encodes CASSGGTGTREVYEQYF.

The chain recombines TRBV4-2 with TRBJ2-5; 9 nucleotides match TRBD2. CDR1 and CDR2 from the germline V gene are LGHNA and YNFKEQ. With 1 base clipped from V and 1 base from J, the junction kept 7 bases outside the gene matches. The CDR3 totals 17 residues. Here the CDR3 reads CASSQGPLTSGQETQYF. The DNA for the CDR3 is TGTGCCAGCAGCCAAGGGCCTCTGACTAGCGGCCAAGAGACCCAGTACTTC.

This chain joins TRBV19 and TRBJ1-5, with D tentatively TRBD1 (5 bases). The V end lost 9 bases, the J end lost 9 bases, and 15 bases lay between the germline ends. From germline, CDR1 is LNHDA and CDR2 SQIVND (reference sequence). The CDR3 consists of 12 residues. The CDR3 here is CASGAGGWPQHF. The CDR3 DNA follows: TGTGCCAGCGGGGCCGGGGGGTGGCCCCAGCATTTT.

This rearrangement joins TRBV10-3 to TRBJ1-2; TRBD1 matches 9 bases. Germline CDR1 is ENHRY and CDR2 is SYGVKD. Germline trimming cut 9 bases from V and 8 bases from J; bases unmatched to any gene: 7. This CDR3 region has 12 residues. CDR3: CAIPGTGNGYTF. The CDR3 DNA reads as TGTGCCATACCCGGGACAGGGAACGGCTACACCTTC.

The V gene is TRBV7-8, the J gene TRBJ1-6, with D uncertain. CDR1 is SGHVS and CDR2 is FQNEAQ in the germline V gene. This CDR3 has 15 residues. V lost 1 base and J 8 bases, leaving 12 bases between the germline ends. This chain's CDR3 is CASSLEGGDDSPLHF. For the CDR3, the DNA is TGTGCCAGCAGCTTAGAAGGCGGCGATGATTCACCCCTCCACTTT. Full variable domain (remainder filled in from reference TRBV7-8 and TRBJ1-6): GAGVSQSPRYKVAKRGQDVALRCDPISGHVSLFWYQQALGQGPEFLTYFQNEAQLDKSGLPSDRFFAERPEGSVSTLKIQRTQQEDSAVYLCASSLEGGDDSPLHFGNGTRLTVT.

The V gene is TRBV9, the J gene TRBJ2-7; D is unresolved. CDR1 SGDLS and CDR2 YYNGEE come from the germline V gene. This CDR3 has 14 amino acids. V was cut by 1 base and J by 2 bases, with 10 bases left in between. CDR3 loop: CASSVSTEPYEQYF. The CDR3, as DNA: TGTGCCAGCAGCGTAAGTACAGAACCCTACGAGCAGTACTTC.

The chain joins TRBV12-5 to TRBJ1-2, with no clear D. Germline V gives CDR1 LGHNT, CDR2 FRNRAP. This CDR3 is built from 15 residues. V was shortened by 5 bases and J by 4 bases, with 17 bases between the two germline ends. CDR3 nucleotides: TGTGCTAGTGGTCCGACGGGAATCCCCCTCTATGGCTACACCTTC. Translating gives CASGPTGIPLYGYTF.

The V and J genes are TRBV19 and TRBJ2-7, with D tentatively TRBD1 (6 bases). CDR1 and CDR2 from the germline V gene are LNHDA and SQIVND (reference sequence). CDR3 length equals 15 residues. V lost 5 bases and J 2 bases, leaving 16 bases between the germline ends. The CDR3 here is CASSRTPGQTYEQYF. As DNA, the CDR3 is TGTGCCAGTAGTCGAACCCCCGGACAGACCTACGAGCAGTACTTC.

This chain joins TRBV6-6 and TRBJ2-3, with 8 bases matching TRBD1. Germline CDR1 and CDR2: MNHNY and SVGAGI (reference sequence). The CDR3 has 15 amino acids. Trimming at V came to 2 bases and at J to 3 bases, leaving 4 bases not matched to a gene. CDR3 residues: CASSYMDRVTDTQYF. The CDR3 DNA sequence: TGTGCCAGCAGTTACATGGACAGGGTGACAGATACGCAGTATTTT.

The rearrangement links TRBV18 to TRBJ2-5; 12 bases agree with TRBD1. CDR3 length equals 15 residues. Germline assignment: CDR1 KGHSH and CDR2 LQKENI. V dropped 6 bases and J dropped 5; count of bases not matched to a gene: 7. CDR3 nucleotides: TGTGCCAGCTCGCCCGGGACAGGGGGCGTCGAGACCCAGTACTTC. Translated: CASSPGTGGVETQYF. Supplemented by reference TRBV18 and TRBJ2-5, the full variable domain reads NAGVMQNPRHLVRRRGQEARLRCSPMKGHSHVYWYRQLPEEGLKFMVYLQKENIIDESGMPKERFSAEFPKEGPSILRIQQVVRGDSAAYFCASSPGTGGVETQYFGPGTRLLVL.